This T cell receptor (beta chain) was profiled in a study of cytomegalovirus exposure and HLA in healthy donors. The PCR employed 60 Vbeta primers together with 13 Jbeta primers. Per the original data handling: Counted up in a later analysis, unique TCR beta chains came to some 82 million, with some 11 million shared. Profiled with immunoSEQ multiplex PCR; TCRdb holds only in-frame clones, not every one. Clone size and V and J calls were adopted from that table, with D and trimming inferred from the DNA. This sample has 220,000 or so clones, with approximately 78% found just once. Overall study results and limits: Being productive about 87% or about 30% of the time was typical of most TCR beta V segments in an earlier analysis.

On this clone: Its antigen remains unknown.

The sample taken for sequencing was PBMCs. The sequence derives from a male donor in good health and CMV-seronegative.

The CDR3 bases are TGCGCCAGCAGCCTGGGACTAGCGGGAATCTACAATGAGCAGTTCTTC. Translated: CASSLGLAGIYNEQFF. The chain recombines TRBV5-1 with TRBJ2-1; 13 bases agree with TRBD2. Germline lookup yields CDR1 SGHRS and CDR2 YFSETQ. The CDR3 length is 16 residues. The V segment lost 4 bases and the J segment 3 bases; nucleotides outside the gene matches: 4.